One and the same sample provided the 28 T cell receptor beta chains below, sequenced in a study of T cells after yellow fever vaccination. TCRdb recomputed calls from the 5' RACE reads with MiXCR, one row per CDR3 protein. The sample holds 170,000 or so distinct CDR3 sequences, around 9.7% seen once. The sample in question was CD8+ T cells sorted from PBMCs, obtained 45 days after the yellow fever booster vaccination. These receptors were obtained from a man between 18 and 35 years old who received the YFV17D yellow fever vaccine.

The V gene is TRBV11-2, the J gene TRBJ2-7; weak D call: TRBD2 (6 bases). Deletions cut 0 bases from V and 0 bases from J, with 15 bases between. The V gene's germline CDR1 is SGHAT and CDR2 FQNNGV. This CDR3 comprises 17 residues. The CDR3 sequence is CASSLEGLGLSSYEQYF. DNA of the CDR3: TGTGCCAGCAGCTTAGAGGGGTTGGGACTGTCCTCCTACGAGCAGTACTTC. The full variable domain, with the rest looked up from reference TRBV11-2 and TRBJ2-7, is EAGVAQSPRYKIIEKRQSVAFWCNPISGHATLYWYQQILGQGPKLLIQFQNNGVVDDSQLPKDRFSAERLKGVDSTLKIQPAKLEDSAVYLCASSLEGLGLSSYEQYFGPGTRLTVT.

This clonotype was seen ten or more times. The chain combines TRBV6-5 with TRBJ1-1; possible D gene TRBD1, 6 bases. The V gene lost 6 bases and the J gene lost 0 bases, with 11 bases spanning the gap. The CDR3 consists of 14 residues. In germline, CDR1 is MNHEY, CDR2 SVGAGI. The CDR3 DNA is TGTGCCAGCAGCCTAGGGACATTGAACACTGAAGCTTTCTTT. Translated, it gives CASSLGTLNTEAFF.

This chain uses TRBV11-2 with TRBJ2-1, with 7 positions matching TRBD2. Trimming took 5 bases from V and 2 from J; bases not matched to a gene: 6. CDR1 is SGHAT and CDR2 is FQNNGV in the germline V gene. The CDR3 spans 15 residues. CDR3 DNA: TGTGCCAGCAGCCGCGGGGGTTTCCCCTACAATGAGCAGTTCTTC. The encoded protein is CASSRGGFPYNEQFF.

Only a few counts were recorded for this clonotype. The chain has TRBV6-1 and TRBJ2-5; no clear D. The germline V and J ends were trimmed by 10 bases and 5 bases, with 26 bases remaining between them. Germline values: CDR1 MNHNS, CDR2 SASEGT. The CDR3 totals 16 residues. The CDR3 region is CATSPVVAPLMETQYF. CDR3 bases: TGTGCCACCTCCCCGGTAGTGGCTCCGCTTATGGAGACCCAGTACTTC.

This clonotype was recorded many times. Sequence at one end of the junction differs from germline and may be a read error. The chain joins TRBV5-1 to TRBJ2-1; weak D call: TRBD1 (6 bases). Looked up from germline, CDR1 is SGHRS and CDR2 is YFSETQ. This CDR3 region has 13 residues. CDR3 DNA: TGTGCCAGCAGCTTAGGGGGTTACAATGAGCAGTTCTTC. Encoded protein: CASSLGGYNEQFF. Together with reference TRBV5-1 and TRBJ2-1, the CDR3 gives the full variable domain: KAGVTQTPRYLIKTRGQQVTLSCSPISGHRSVSWYQQTPGQGLQFLFEYFSETQRNKGNFPGRFSGRQFSNSRSEMNVSTLELGDSALYLCASSLGGYNEQFFGPGTRLTVL.

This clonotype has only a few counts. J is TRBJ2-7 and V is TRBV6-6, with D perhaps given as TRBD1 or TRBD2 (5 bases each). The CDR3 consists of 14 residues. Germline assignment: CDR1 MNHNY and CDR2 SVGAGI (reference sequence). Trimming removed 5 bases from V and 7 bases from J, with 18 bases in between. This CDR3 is CASSTPGRPEEQYF. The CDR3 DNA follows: TGTGCCAGCAGTACTCCGGGACGCCCAGAGGAGCAGTACTTC.

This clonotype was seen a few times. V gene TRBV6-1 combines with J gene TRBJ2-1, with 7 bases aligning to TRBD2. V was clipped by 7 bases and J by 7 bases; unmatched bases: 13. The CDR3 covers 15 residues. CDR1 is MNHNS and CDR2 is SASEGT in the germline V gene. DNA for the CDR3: TGTGCCAGCAACCCCCGGCGGGGGTCGGGGAATGAGCAGTTCTTC. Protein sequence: CASNPRRGSGNEQFF.

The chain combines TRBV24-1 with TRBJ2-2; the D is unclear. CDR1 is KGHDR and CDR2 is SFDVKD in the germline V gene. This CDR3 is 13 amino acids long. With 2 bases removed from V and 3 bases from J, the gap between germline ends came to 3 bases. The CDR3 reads CATSDSHTGELFF. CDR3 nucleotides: TGTGCCACCAGTGATTCCCACACCGGGGAGCTGTTTTTT.

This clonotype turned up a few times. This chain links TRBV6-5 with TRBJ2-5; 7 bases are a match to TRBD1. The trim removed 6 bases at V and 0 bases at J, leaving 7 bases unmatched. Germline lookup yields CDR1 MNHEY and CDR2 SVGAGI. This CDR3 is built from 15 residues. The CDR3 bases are TGTGCCAGCAGACAGACAGGGTCCTACCAAGAGACCCAGTACTTC. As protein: CASRQTGSYQETQYF.

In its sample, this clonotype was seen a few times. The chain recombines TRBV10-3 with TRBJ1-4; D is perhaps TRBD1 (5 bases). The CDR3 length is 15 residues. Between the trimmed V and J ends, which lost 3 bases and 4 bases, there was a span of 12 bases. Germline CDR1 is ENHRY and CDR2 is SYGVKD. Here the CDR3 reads CAISERERGNEKLFF. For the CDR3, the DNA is TGTGCCATCAGTGAACGGGAGAGGGGTAATGAAAAACTGTTTTTT.

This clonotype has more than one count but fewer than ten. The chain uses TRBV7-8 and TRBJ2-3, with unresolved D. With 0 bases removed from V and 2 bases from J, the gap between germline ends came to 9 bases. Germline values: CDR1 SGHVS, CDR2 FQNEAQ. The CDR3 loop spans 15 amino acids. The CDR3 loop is CASSLARRDTDTQYF. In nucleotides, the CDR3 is TGTGCCAGCAGCTTAGCGCGGAGAGACACAGATACGCAGTATTTT.

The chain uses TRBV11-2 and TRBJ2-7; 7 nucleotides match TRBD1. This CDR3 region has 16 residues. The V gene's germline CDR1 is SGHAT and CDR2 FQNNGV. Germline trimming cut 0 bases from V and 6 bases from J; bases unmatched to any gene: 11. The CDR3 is CASSLEFDYSGGEQYV. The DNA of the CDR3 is TGTGCCAGCAGCTTAGAATTTGACTACTCAGGGGGCGAGCAGTACGTC.

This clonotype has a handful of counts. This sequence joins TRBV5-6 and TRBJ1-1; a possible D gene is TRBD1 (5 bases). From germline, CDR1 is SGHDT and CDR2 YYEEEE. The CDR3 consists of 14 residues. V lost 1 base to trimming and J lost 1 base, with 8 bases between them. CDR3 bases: TGTGCCAGCAGCTTGCTGGGGCGGAACACTGAAGCTTTCTTT. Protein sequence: CASSLLGRNTEAFF.

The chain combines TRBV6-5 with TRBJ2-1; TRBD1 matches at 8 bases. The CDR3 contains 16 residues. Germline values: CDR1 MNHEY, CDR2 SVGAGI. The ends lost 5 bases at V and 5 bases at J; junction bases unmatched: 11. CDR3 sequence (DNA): TGTGCCAGCAGTCCACGGGACAGGACTAAAGACAATGAGCAGTTCTTC. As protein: CASSPRDRTKDNEQFF.

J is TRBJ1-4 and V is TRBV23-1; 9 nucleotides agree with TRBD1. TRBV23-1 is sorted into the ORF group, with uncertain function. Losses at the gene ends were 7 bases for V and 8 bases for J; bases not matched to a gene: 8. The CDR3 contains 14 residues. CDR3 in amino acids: CASTAWTGEEKLFF. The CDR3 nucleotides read TGCGCCAGCACCGCCTGGACAGGGGAAGAAAAACTGTTTTTT.

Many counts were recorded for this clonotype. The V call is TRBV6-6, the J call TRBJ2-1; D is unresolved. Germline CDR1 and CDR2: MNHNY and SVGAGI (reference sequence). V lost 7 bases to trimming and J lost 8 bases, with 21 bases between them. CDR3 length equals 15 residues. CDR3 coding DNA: TGTGCCAGCACCCCAACGGACGTTGAGCTTGATGAGCAGTTCTTC. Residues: CASTPTDVELDEQFF.

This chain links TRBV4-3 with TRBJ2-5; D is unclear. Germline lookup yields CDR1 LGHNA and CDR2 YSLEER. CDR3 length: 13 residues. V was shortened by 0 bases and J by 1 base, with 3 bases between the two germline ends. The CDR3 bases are TGCGCCAGCAGCCAAGACAGCCAAGAGACCCAGTACTTC. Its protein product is CASSQDSQETQYF.

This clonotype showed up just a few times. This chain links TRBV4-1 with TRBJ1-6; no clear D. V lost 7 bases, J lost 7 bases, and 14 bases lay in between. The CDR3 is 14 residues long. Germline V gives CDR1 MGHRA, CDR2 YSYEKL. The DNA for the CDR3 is TGCGCCAGCACTCCGGTTGGGGAGAATTCACCCCTCCACTTT. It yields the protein CASTPVGENSPLHF.

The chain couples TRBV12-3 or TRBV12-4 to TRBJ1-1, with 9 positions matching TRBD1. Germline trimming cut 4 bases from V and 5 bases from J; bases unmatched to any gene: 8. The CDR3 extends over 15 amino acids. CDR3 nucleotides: TGTGCCAGCAGTTCGGACAGGGGAGGGGGGACTGAAGCTTTCTTT. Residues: CASSSDRGGGTEAFF.

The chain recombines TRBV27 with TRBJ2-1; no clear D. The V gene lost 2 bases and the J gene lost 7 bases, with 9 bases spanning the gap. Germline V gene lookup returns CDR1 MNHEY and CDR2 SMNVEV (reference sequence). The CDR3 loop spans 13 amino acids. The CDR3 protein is CASSLLQWNEQFF. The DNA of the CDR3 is TGTGCCAGCAGTTTACTGCAGTGGAATGAGCAGTTCTTC.

The CDR3 spells CASSHYLAGRTDTQYF. The CDR3 region has the DNA TGTGCCAGCAGCCATTATTTGGCCGGGCGCACAGATACGCAGTATTTT. The chain uses TRBV14 and TRBJ2-3; D remains unclear. V gave up 3 bases and J gave up 1 base, with 14 bases separating them. This CDR3 has 16 amino acids. From germline, CDR1 is SGHDN and CDR2 FVKESK.

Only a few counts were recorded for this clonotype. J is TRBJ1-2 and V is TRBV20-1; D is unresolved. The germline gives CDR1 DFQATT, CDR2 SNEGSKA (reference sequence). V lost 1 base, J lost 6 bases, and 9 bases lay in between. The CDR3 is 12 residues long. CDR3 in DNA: TGCAGTGCTAGAGGGCCCCTCGATGGCTACACCTTC. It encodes CSARGPLDGYTF.

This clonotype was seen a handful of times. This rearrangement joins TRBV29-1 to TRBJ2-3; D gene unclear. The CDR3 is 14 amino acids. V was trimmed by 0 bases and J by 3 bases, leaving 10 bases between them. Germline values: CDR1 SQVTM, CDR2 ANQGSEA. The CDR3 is CSVEDRGGTDTQYF. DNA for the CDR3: TGCAGCGTTGAAGATCGAGGTGGGACAGATACGCAGTATTTT.

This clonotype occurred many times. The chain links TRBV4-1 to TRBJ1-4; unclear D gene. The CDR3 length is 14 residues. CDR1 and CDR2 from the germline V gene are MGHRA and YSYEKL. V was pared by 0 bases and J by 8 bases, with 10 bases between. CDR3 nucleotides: TGCGCCAGCAGCCAAGATTTGGGATCGGAAAAACTGTTTTTT. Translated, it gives CASSQDLGSEKLFF.

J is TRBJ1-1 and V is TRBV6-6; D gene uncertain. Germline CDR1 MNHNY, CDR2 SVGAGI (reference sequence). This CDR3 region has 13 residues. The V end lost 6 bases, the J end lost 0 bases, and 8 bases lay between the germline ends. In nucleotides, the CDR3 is TGTGCCAGCAGGTGGTCAGTGAACACTGAAGCTTTCTTT. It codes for CASRWSVNTEAFF.

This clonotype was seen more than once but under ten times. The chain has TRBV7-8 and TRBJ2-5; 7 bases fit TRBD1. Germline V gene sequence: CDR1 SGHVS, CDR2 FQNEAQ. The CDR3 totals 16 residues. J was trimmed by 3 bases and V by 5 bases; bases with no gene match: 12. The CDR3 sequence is CASSRTTGWGKETQYF. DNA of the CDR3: TGTGCCAGCAGCCGTACGACAGGGTGGGGGAAAGAGACCCAGTACTTC. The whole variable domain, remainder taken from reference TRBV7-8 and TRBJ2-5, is GAGVSQSPRYKVAKRGQDVALRCDPISGHVSLFWYQQALGQGPEFLTYFQNEAQLDKSGLPSDRFFAERPEGSVSTLKIQRTQQEDSAVYLCASSRTTGWGKETQYFGPGTRLLVL.

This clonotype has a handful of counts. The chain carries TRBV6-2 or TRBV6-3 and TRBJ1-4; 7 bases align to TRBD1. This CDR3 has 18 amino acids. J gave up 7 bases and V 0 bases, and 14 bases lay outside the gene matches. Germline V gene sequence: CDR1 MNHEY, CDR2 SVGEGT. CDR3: CASSYSPRQRGLREKLFF. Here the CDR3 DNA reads TGTGCCAGCAGTTACTCGCCTCGCCAAAGGGGGCTGCGTGAAAAACTGTTTTTT.

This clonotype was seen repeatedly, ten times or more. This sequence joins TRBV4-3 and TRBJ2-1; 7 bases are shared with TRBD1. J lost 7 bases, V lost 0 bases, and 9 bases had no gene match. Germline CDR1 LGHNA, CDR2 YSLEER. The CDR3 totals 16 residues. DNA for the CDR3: TGCGCCAGCAGCCAAGATAGGAACAGGGGACGGAATGAGCAGTTCTTC. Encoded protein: CASSQDRNRGRNEQFF.